Presented here are 5 T cell receptor beta chains from one specimen sequenced in a study of cytomegalovirus exposure and HLA in healthy donors. PCR involved 60 Vbeta and 13 Jbeta primers. Profiling relied on immunoSEQ multiplex PCR, and the TCRdb table lists in-frame clones only, not all of them. The data show over 150,000 clones, with approximately 80% seen just once and about 13% held by the top ten. Sequencing was carried out using PBMCs. All receptors come from a woman aged 50 to 60 in good health and CMV-seronegative.

The J gene is TRBJ2-2, the V gene TRBV7-2, with 10 bases aligning to TRBD2. Germline assignment: CDR1 SGHTA and CDR2 FQGNSA. The J segment lost 4 bases and the V segment lost 2 bases, leaving 4 bases of the junction unmatched. The CDR3 runs to 16 residues. CDR3 sequence reads: CASSLSSGGATGELFF. CDR3 in DNA: TGTGCCAGCAGCTTATCCAGCGGGGGGGCCACCGGGGAGCTGTTTTTT.

The sample holds one count of this clone. The rearrangement joins TRBV6-1 to TRBJ2-7, with D possibly being TRBD2 (5 bases). Germline V gene data show CDR1 as MNHNS and CDR2 as SASEGT. V gave up 5 bases and J gave up 0 bases, with 14 bases separating them. CDR3 length equals 15 residues. In DNA, the CDR3 is TGTGCCAGCAGTCGAACCGGGGTTAGCTCCTACGAGCAGTACTTC. It translates to CASSRTGVSSYEQYF.

This chain links TRBV28 with TRBJ1-4; possible D gene TRBD1, 5 bases. Germline CDR1 reads MDHEN; CDR2 reads SYDVKM. Trimming pared 6 bases from V and 7 bases from J, leaving 15 bases between. This CDR3 region has 14 residues. CDR3 sequence reads: CASRQPGGGEKLFF. The CDR3 DNA is TGTGCCAGCAGACAACCCGGGGGAGGTGAAAAACTGTTTTTT. Filled out from reference TRBV28 and TRBJ1-4, the complete variable domain reads DVKVTQSSRYLVKRTGEKVFLECVQDMDHENMFWYRQDPGLGLRLIYFSYDVKMKEKGDIPEGYSVSREKKERFSLILESASTNQTSMYLCASRQPGGGEKLFFGSGTQLSVL.

CDR3 protein: CASSPPPLGTSGITGELFF. The CDR3 region has the DNA TGTGCCAGCTCACCACCCCCCCTCGGGACTAGCGGGATAACCGGGGAGCTGTTTTTT. The chain uses TRBV18 and TRBJ2-2; 13 bases are a match to TRBD2. The CDR3 has 19 residues. CDR1 is KGHSH, CDR2 LQKENI, per germline. V lost 0 bases, J lost 5 bases, and 9 bases stayed unmatched.

V is TRBV6-5 and J is TRBJ1-1; D is possibly TRBD1 (6 bases). Trimming removed 0 bases at V and 1 base at J, with 12 bases between. The CDR3 consists of 16 residues. CDR1 and CDR2 (germline): MNHEY, SVGAGI. The CDR3, as DNA: TGTGCCAGCAGTTACTCGACTCGGACAGCGAACACTGAAGCTTTCTTT. Residues: CASSYSTRTANTEAFF.